The T cell receptor (beta chain) described here comes from a study of identical twins. A universal primer site was incorporated via template switching, and the cDNA contained unique molecular identifiers. TCRdb analysed the 5' RACE reads with MiXCR anew, one entry per CDR3 protein. Of about 190,000 distinct CDR3 sequences in the sample, 15% to 20% were seen once. With 5 bases removed from V and 6 bases from J, the gap between germline ends came to 13 bases. The CDR3 has 13 residues. Another study also made use of these data, one on T cells expressing NK-cell markers.

Sequenced sample: CD8+ T cells sorted from blood. This clonotype was obtained from a young woman in good health. The chain recombines TRBV12-3 or TRBV12-4 with TRBJ1-2; tentatively, D is TRBD1 (5 bases). CDR3 loop: CASSDDRYNGYTF. DNA for the CDR3: TGTGCCAGCAGTGACGACAGATACAATGGCTACACCTTC.